This T cell receptor (beta chain) derives from a study of T cell responses to AZD1222 COVID-19 vaccine. The CDR3 contains 14 residues. Between the trimmed V and J ends, which lost 1 base and 7 bases, there was a span of 12 bases. The germline gives CDR1 SGHNT, CDR2 YYREEE (reference sequence). TCRdb's copy holds only in-frame clones and misses some; the assay was immunoSEQ multiplex PCR. The table lists under 250,000 clones, 85% to 95% of them singletons, with 1% in the top ten. As concerns this clone: Its specificity is not known.

Whole-study results and caveats: In all cases, repertoires were sampled only after the peak T cell response. As reported, nearly half of all spike-specific TCRs target variant regions that are unmutated. There were mostly white British donors and more females than males, and clonal diversity was possibly underestimated.

The sequencing used peripheral blood, collected on day 0 of MenACWY control vaccination. The chain joins TRBV5-4 to TRBJ1-5; D might be TRBD1 (5 bases). This receptor was obtained from an adult in good health. The CDR3 sequence is CASSLQGKGQPQHF. In DNA, the CDR3 is TGTGCCAGCAGCTTGCAGGGAAAGGGACAGCCCCAGCATTTT.